This T cell receptor (beta chain) came from a study of blood T cells in healthy people across ages. For the second PCR, which ran for roughly 6 to 12 cycles, a sample-barcoded 5' primer and a J-beta primer mix were used. MiXCR, applied by TCRdb to the 5' RACE reads, yields one record per CDR3 protein. Altogether 600,000 to 800,000 distinct CDR3 sequences are present, 52% being singletons, with the ten largest covering less than 15%. The sequence was obtained from an elderly woman in good health. Sequencing was done on a sample of blood.

The CDR3 spells CAISDHGGQETQYF. As DNA, the CDR3 is TGTGCCATCAGTGATCACGGGGGACAAGAGACCCAGTACTTC. The chain links TRBV10-3 to TRBJ2-5, with D perhaps matching TRBD2 (6 bases). Germline CDR1 is ENHRY and CDR2 is SYGVKD. This CDR3 has 14 residues. V lost 3 bases and J 2 bases, leaving 10 bases between the germline ends.